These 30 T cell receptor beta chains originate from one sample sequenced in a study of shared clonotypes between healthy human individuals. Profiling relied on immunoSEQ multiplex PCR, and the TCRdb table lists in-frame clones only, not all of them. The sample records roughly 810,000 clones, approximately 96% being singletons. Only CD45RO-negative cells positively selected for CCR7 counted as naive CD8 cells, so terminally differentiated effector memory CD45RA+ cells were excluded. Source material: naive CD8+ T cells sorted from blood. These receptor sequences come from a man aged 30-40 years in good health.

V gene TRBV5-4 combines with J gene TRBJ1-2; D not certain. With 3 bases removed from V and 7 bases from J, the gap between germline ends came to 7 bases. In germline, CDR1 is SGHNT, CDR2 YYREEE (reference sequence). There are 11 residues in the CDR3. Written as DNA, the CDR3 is TGTGCCAGCAGCTCCAATACTGGCTACACCTTC. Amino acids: CASSSNTGYTF. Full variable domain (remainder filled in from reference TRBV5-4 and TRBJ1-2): ETGVTQSPTHLIKTRGQQVTLRCSSQSGHNTVSWYQQALGQGPQFIFQYYREEENGRGNFPPRFSGLQFPNYSSELNVNALELDDSALYLCASSSNTGYTFGSGTRLTVV.

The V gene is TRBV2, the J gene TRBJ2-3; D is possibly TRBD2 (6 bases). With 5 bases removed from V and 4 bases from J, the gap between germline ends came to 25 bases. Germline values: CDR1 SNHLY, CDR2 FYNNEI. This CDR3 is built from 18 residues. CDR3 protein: CASSNSPGLQITADTQYF. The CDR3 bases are TGTGCCAGCAGTAATTCCCCGGGACTCCAAATAACCGCAGATACGCAGTATTTT.

CDR3 in DNA: TGTGCCAGCTCACCCAGGACTAGCGGGGTCGCAGATACGCAGTATTTT. This encodes CASSPRTSGVADTQYF. The V gene is TRBV18, the J gene TRBJ2-3, with 12 bases lining up with TRBD2. This CDR3 region has 16 residues. The germline V gene encodes CDR1 KGHSH and CDR2 LQKENI. V lost 3 bases, J lost 4 bases, and 5 bases stayed unmatched.

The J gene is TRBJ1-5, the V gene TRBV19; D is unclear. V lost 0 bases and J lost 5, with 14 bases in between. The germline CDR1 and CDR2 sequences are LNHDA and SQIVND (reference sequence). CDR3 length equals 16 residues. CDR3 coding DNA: TGTGCCAGTAGTATAGACACGCAAATCAGTTATCAGCCCCAGCATTTT. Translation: CASSIDTQISYQPQHF.

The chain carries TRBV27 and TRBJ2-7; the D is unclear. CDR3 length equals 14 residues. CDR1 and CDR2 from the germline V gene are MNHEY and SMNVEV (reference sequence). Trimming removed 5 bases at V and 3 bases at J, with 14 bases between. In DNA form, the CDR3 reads TGTGCCAGCAGTACCGCGGCAGCTATCTACGAGCAGTACTTC. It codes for CASSTAAAIYEQYF.

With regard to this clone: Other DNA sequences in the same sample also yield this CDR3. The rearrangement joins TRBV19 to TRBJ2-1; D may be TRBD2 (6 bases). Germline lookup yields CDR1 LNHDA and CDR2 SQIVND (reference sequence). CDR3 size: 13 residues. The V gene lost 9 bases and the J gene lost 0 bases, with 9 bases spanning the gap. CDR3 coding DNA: TGTGCCAGCCGGGGGAGCTCCTACAATGAGCAGTTCTTC. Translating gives CASRGSSYNEQFF.

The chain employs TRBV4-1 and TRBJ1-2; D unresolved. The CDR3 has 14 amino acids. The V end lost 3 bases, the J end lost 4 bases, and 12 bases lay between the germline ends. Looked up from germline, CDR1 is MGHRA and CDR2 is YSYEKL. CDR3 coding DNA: TGCGCCAGCAGCCAGAATAAGGATATCTATGGCTACACCTTC. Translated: CASSQNKDIYGYTF.

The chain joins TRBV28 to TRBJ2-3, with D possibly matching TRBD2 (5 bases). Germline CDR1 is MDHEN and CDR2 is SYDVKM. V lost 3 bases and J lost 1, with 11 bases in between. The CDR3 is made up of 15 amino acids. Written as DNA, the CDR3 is TGTGCCAGCAGTTTTCGGGCCGGGGGCACAGATACGCAGTATTTT. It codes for CASSFRAGGTDTQYF.

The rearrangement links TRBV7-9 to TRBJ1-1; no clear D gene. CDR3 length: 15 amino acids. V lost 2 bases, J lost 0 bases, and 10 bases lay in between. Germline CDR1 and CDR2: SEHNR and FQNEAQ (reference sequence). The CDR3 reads CASSLFAGMNTEAFF. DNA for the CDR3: TGTGCCAGCAGCTTATTCGCAGGCATGAACACTGAAGCTTTCTTT.

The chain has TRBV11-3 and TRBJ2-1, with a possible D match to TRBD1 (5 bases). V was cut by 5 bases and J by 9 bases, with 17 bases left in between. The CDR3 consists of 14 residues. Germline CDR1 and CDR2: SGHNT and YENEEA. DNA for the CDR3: TGTGCCAGCAGCGCTCGTGGGGCCTCCCCTGAGCAGTTCTTC. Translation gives CASSARGASPEQFF.

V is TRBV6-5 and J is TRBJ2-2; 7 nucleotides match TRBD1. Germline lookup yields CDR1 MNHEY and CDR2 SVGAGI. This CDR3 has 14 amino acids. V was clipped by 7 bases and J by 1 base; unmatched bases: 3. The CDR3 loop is CASTGTENTGELFF. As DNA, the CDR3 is TGTGCCAGCACCGGGACAGAGAACACCGGGGAGCTGTTTTTT.

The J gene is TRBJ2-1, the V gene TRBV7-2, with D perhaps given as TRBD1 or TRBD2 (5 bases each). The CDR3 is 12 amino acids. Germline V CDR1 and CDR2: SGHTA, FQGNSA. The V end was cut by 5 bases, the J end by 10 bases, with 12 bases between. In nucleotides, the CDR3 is TGTGCCAGCAGCCCCGACGGGACGGAGCAGTTCTTC. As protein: CASSPDGTEQFF. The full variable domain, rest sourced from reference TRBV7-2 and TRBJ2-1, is GAGVSQSPSNKVTEKGKDVELRCDPISGHTALYWYRQSLGQGLEFLIYFQGNSAPDKSGLPSDRFSAERTGGSVSTLTIQRTQQEDSAVYLCASSPDGTEQFFGPGTRLTVL.

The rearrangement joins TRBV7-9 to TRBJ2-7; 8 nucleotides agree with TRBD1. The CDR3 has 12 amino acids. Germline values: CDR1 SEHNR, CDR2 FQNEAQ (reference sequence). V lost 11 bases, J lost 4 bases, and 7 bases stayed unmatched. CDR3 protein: CASRGRRYEQYF. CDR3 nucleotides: TGTGCCTCCAGGGGGCGGAGGTACGAGCAGTACTTC. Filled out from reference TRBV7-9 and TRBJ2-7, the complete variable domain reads DTGVSQNPRHKITKRGQNVTFRCDPISEHNRLYWYRQTLGQGPEFLTYFQNEAQLEKSRLLSDRFSAERPKGSFSTLEIQRTEQGDSAMYLCASRGRRYEQYFGPGTRLTVT.

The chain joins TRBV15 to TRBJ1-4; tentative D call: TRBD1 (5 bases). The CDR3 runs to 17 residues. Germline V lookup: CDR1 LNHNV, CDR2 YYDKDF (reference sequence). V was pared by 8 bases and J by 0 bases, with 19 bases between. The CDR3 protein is CATLRASTDPTNEKLFF. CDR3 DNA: TGTGCCACCCTTAGGGCTTCGACAGACCCAACTAATGAAAAACTGTTTTTT. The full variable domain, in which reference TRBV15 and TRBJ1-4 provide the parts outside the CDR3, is DAMVIQNPRYQVTQFGKPVTLSCSQTLNHNVMYWYQQKSSQAPKLLFHYYDKDFNNEADTPDNFQSRRPNTSFCFLDIRSPGLGDTAMYLCATLRASTDPTNEKLFFGSGTQLSVL.

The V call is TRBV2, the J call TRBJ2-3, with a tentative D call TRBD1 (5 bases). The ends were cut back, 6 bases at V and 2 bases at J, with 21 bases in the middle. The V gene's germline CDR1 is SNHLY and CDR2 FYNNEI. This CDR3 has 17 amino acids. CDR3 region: CASSDLRGSFYTDTQYF. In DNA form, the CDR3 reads TGTGCCAGCAGCGATCTTAGGGGCAGCTTTTACACAGATACGCAGTATTTT.

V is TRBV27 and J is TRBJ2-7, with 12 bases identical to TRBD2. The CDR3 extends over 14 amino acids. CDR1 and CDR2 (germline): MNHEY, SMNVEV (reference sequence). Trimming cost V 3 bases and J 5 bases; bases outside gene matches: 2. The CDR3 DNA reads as TGTGCCAGCAGTTTGTGGACTAGCGGGAACGAGCAGTACTTC. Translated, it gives CASSLWTSGNEQYF.

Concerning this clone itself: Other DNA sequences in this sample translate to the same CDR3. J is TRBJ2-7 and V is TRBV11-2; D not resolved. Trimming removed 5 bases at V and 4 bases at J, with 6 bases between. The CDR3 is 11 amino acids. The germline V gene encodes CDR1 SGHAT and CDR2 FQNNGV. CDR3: CASSSYYEQYF. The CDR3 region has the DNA TGTGCCAGCAGCAGTTATTACGAGCAGTACTTC.

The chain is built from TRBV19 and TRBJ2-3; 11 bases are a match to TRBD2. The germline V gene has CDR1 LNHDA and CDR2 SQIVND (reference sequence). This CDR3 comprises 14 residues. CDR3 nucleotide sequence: TGTGTCAACGGGCTAGCGGGAGGTGCAGATACGCAGTATTTT. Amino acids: CVNGLAGGADTQYF.

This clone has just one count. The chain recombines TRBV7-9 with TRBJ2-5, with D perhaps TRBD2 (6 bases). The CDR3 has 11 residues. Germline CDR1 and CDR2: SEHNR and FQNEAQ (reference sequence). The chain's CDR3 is CASGRDAAQYF. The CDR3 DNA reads TGTGCGAGCGGGCGGGATGCGGCCCAGTACTTC.

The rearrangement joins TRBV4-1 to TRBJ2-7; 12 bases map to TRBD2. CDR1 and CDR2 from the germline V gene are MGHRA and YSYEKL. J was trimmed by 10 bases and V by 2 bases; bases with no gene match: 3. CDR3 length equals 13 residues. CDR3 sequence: CASSQRLAGDQYF. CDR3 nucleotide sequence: TGCGCCAGCAGCCAAAGACTAGCGGGGGACCAGTACTTC.

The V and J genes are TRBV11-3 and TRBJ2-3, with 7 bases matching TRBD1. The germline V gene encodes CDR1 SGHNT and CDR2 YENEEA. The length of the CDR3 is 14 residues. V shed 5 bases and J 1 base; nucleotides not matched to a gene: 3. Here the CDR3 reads CASSPGQGTDTQYF. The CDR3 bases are TGTGCCAGCAGCCCAGGACAGGGCACAGATACGCAGTATTTT.

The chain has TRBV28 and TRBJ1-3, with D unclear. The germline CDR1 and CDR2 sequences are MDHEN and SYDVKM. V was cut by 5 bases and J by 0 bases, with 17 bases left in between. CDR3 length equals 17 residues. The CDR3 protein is CASSQTPTMSSGNTIYF. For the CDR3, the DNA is TGTGCCAGCAGTCAAACCCCCACGATGTCCTCTGGAAACACCATATATTTT.

CDR3 sequence (DNA): TGTGCCAGCAGGGGACTAGCGGTGATGACCTACGAGCAGTACTTC. This translates into CASRGLAVMTYEQYF. V is TRBV28 and J is TRBJ2-7; 11 bases agree with TRBD2. The junction had 6 bases not matched to a gene; V was cut back by 6 bases and J by 2 bases. Germline loops: CDR1 MDHEN, CDR2 SYDVKM. The CDR3 extends over 15 amino acids.

CDR3 nucleotides: TGTGCCACCCAGGACAGGGTGAATCAGCCCCAGCATTTT. It codes for CATQDRVNQPQHF. This sequence joins TRBV15 and TRBJ1-5, with 8 bases lining up with TRBD1. J gave up 4 bases and V 8 bases, and 4 bases lay outside the gene matches. CDR1 and CDR2 (germline): LNHNV, YYDKDF (reference sequence). The CDR3 is 13 amino acids.

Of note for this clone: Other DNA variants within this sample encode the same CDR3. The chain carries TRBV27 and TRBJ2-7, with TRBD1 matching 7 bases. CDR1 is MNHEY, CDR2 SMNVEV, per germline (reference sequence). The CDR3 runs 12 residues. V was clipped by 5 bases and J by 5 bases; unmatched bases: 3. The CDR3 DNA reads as TGTGCCAGCAGTAGGGGGCGCGACGAGCAGTACTTC. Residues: CASSRGRDEQYF.

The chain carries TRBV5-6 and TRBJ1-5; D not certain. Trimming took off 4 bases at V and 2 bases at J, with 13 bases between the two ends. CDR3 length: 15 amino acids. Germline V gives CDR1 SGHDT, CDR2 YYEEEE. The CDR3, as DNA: TGTGCCAGCAGCGCGGGGTCCCGGGGCAATCAGCCCCAGCATTTT. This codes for CASSAGSRGNQPQHF.

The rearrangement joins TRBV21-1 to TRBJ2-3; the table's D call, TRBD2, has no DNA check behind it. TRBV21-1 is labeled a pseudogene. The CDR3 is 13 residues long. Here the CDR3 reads CAGLAGGGDTQYF. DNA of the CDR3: TGTGCCGGACTAGCGGGAGGGGGAGATACGCAGTATTTT.

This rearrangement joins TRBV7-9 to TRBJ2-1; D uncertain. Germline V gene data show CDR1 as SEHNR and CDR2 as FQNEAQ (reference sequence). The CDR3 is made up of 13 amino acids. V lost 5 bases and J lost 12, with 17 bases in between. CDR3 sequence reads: CASSRPDVMGQFF. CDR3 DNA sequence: TGTGCCAGCAGCAGACCCGACGTGATGGGGCAGTTCTTC.

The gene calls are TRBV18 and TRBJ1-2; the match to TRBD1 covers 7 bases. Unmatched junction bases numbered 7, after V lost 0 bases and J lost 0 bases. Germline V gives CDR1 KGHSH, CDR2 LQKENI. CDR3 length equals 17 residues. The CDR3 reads CASSPPITTGPNYGYTF. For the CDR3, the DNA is TGTGCCAGCTCACCACCTATCACGACAGGGCCTAACTATGGCTACACCTTC.

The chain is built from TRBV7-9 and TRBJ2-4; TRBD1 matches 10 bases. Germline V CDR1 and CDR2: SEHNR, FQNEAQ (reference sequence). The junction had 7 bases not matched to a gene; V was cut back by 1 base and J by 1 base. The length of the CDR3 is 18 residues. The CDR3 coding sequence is TGTGCCAGCAGCTTAGGGTTTCCGGGACAGGGGGCCAAAAACATTCAGTACTTC. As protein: CASSLGFPGQGAKNIQYF.